This TCR beta chain was profiled in a study of T cells in Graves' hyperthyroidism and ophthalmopathy. Amplified TCR beta CDR3 regions derived from RNA transcripts. A set of HTBI primers served as the primers for a first-round RT-PCR of the TCR CDR3. TCRdb re-derived calls from the multiplex PCR reads in MiXCR, one entry per CDR3 protein. In the table there are 750,000 to 950,000 distinct CDR3 sequences, about two fifths of which are singletons. Study conclusions and caveats: In the blood, most expanded thyroid clonotypes above 0.001 appeared as well.

This clonotype was seen only a few times. Its antigen is currently unknown. No progression to ophthalmopathy during 18 months of follow-up defined stable disease. Not enrolled were patients with uncontrolled infection, other autoimmune disease, pregnancy or lactation. Trimming cost V 6 bases and J 5 bases; bases outside gene matches: 9. Germline lookup yields CDR1 SEHNR and CDR2 FQNEAQ (reference sequence). The CDR3 has 14 amino acids. The gene calls are TRBV7-9 and TRBJ2-5; 7 bases map to TRBD1. This receptor was taken from a man between 18 and 35 years old with Graves' hyperthyroidism. Specimen: blood. The CDR3 region has the DNA TGTGCCAGCAGTACAAGGATAGGGGGCGAGACCCAGTACTTC. This translates into CASSTRIGGETQYF.